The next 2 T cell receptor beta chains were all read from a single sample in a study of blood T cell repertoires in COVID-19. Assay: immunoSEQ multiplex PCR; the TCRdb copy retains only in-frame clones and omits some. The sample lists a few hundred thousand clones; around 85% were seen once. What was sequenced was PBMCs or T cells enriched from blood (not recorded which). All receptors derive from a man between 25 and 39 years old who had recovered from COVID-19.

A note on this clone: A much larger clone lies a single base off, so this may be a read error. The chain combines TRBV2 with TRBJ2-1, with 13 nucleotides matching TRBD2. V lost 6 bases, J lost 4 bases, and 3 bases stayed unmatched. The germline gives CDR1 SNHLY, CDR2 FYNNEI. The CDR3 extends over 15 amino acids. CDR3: CASSETSGGYNEQFF. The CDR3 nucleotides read TGTGCCAGCAGCGAGACTAGCGGGGGGTACAATGAGCAGTTCTTC.

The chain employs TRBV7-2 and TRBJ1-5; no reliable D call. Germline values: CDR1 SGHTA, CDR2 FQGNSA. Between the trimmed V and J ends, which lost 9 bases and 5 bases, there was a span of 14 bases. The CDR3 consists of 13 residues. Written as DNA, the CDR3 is TGTGCCAGTAGAGCGGGCAGCGATCAGCCCCAGCATTTT. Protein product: CASRAGSDQPQHF.